Listed here are 13 T cell receptor beta chains from one sample, sequenced in a study of a mutant IDH1 vaccine in newly diagnosed glioma. Using immunoSEQ multiplex PCR, the repertoire was profiled, and TCRdb retains in-frame clones only, with some absent. The table has roughly 56,000 clones, over 60% seen once; the top ten hold less than 5%. Indicated time point: week 47, end of study. Topical imiquimod accompanied each vaccine dose, which consisted of 300 ug of mutant IDH1 20-mer peptide. No antigen has been assigned to these receptors. This specimen consisted of PBMCs, obtained from a glioma patient whose treatment included an IDH1 peptide vaccine. These receptors came from a woman in her 40s with glioma. Some clones in this sample may be carry-over from other donors' samples.

The chain links TRBV30 to TRBJ1-3; D uncertain. CDR1 GTSNPN and CDR2 SVGIG come from the germline V gene (reference sequence). V shed 5 bases and J shed 4 bases, with 6 bases lying between them. This CDR3 has 11 amino acids. DNA of the CDR3: TGTGCCTGGGGCGCGGGAAACACCATATATTTT. Its protein product is CAWGAGNTIYF.

The rearrangement links TRBV9 to TRBJ1-2, with D hard to call. This CDR3 is built from 14 residues. CDR1 SGDLS and CDR2 YYNGEE come from the germline V gene. V gave up 3 bases and J gave up 8 bases, with 17 bases separating them. CDR3 DNA: TGTGCCAGCAGCGGGGAGGGAACCGTGTGGGGCTACACCTTC. This sequence encodes CASSGEGTVWGYTF.

The chain employs TRBV11-3 and TRBJ1-1; D gene uncertain. CDR3 length: 12 residues. The V end was cut by 5 bases, the J end by 11 bases, with 15 bases between. CDR1 SGHNT and CDR2 YENEEA come from the germline V gene. The chain's CDR3 is CASSQVNRVAFF. The DNA of the CDR3 is TGTGCCAGCAGCCAAGTAAACCGAGTCGCTTTCTTT.

The V and J genes are TRBV5-6 and TRBJ2-2, with a possible D match to TRBD2 (6 bases). V lost 5 bases and J lost 0, with 11 bases in between. Germline V gives CDR1 SGHDT, CDR2 YYEEEE. This CDR3 is 15 amino acids long. DNA of the CDR3: TGTGCCAGCAGGAGGAGGGGTCCGAACACCGGGGAGCTGTTTTTT. This translates into CASRRRGPNTGELFF. Full variable domain (remainder filled in from reference TRBV5-6 and TRBJ2-2): DAGVTQSPTHLIKTRGQQVTLRCSPKSGHDTVSWYQQALGQGPQFIFQYYEEEERQRGNFPDRFSGHQFPNYSSELNVNALLLGDSALYLCASRRRGPNTGELFFGEGSRLTVL.

V is TRBV5-6 and J is TRBJ2-7; a possible D gene is TRBD1 (6 bases). CDR1 SGHDT and CDR2 YYEEEE come from the germline V gene. The CDR3 loop spans 14 amino acids. V was pared by 9 bases and J by 0 bases, with 16 bases between. This CDR3 reads CATTRGTSSYEQYF. As DNA, the CDR3 is TGTGCCACCACTAGGGGGACGAGCTCCTACGAGCAGTACTTC.

The J gene is TRBJ2-2, the V gene TRBV29-1, with 9 positions matching TRBD2. The CDR3 contains 15 residues. The V gene end was trimmed by 4 bases and the J gene end by 1 base; junction bases not matched to a gene: 4. CDR1 and CDR2 (germline): SQVTM, ANQGSEA. CDR3 sequence: CSVVAGALNTGELFF. The CDR3, as DNA: TGCAGCGTTGTAGCGGGGGCCTTGAACACCGGGGAGCTGTTTTTT.

Only one count was recorded for this clone. V usage is TRBV29-1 and J usage is TRBJ1-1; a weak D match, TRBD1 (5 bases). This CDR3 spans 12 amino acids. V was cut by 6 bases and J by 6 bases, with 14 bases left in between. Germline CDR1 reads SQVTM; CDR2 reads ANQGSEA. CDR3 sequence: CSVAGWDAEAFF. In DNA, the CDR3 is TGCAGCGTGGCCGGGTGGGACGCTGAAGCTTTCTTT.

This chain uses TRBV7-9 with TRBJ2-7; D remains ambiguous. This CDR3 is 14 amino acids long. Germline V lookup: CDR1 SEHNR, CDR2 FQNEAQ (reference sequence). V was trimmed by 5 bases and J by 0 bases, leaving 11 bases between them. The CDR3 loop is CASSPALASYEQYF. CDR3 nucleotide sequence: TGTGCCAGCAGCCCAGCCTTAGCCTCCTACGAGCAGTACTTC.

This clone was seen a handful of times. V and J are TRBV19 and TRBJ1-1; 8 bases match TRBD1. The CDR3 totals 14 residues. V was pared by 5 bases and J by 3 bases, with 5 bases of the junction left unmatched. Looked up from germline, CDR1 is LNHDA and CDR2 is SQIVND (reference sequence). The CDR3: CASSAGQGHTEAFF. The CDR3 region has the DNA TGTGCCAGTAGTGCCGGACAGGGACACACTGAAGCTTTCTTT.

This chain joins TRBV2 and TRBJ2-1; maybe TRBD2 (5 bases). V was pared by 8 bases and J by 4 bases, with 9 bases between. Germline assignment: CDR1 SNHLY and CDR2 FYNNEI. The CDR3 runs 12 residues. Written as DNA, the CDR3 is TGTGCCAGCCATCCGGGGTACAATGAGCAGTTCTTC. This encodes CASHPGYNEQFF.

The rearrangement uses TRBV9 and TRBJ1-6; D uncertain. V shed 0 bases and J shed 5 bases, with 6 bases lying between them. Per the germline V gene, CDR1 is SGDLS and CDR2 is YYNGEE. CDR3 size: 14 residues. CDR3 bases: TGTGCCAGCAGCGTAGCCCCGCATAATTCACCCCTCCACTTT. Translated, it gives CASSVAPHNSPLHF.

This clone came up once. This chain links TRBV4-2 with TRBJ1-1; 7 positions match TRBD1. Germline CDR1 and CDR2: LGHNA and YNFKEQ. The CDR3 covers 15 residues. Losses at the gene ends were 4 bases for V and 0 bases for J; bases not matched to a gene: 5. This chain's CDR3 is CASSLTGALNTEAFF. The CDR3, as DNA: TGTGCCAGCAGCCTTACAGGGGCCTTGAACACTGAAGCTTTCTTT.

The V and J genes are TRBV7-2 and TRBJ2-3, with 7 bases aligning to TRBD2. CDR3 length: 15 amino acids. Trimming cost V 5 bases and J 6 bases; bases outside gene matches: 11. Germline values: CDR1 SGHTA, CDR2 FQGNSA. CDR3 protein: CASSPGGRARDTQYF. CDR3 DNA sequence: TGTGCCAGCAGCCCCGGGGGGAGGGCTAGGGATACGCAGTATTTT.